This T cell receptor beta chain derives from a study of shared clonotypes between healthy human individuals. Overall study results and limits: Naive CD4 clonotypes overlapped across a handful of donors at roughly 5%.

Donors were healthy HIV-negative adults without recently reported acute infections or vaccinations. Assay used: immunoSEQ multiplex PCR; TCRdb lists only in-frame clones, some missing. The sample lists around 1.4 million clones, 97% to 99% occurring once. The germline V gene has CDR1 SGHNT and CDR2 YENEEA. The CDR3 length is 12 residues. Trimming removed 1 base from V and 10 bases from J, with 8 bases in between. In the case of this clone: As yet, its antigen is unknown.

The sequence derives from a man in his thirties or forties in good health. Sequencing was performed on naive CD4+ T cells sorted from blood. Regarding subset: CD45RA+ positively selected. The gene calls are TRBV11-3 and TRBJ2-1; D may correspond to TRBD1 or TRBD2 (5 bases each). The CDR3 DNA is TGTGCCAGCAGCTTAGTCGAGGGGGAGCAGTTCTTC. Encoded protein: CASSLVEGEQFF.